A single sample gave rise to the 28 T cell receptor beta chains below, sequenced in a study of blood T cell repertoires in COVID-19. The table came from immunoSEQ multiplex PCR; TCRdb's copy has only in-frame clones and leaves some out. The table has 230,000 or so clones, roughly 79% seen once. Sequenced material: peripheral blood. The receptors stem from a woman aged 80 or over with COVID-19, enrolled during active disease.

The chain has TRBV15 and TRBJ1-2, with D uncertain. Germline assignment: CDR1 LNHNV and CDR2 YYDKDF (reference sequence). Trimming left V 0 bases short and J 6 bases short, with 11 bases between. CDR3 length equals 14 residues. The chain's CDR3 is CATSRDRVRDGYTF. The CDR3 region has the DNA TGTGCCACCAGCAGAGATCGGGTTCGCGATGGCTACACCTTC.

The chain is built from TRBV11-1 and TRBJ2-1, with 9 bases aligning to TRBD2. The germline V gene has CDR1 SGHAT and CDR2 FQDESV (reference sequence). Unmatched junction bases numbered 6, after V lost 1 base and J lost 8 bases. The CDR3 contains 15 residues. CDR3 nucleotide sequence: TGTGCCAGCAGCTTAGGGTTAGCGGGAGAGGATGAGCAGTTCTTC. Translated: CASSLGLAGEDEQFF.

The J gene is TRBJ2-7, the V gene TRBV28, with 10 nucleotides matching TRBD2. The CDR3 is made up of 15 amino acids. Germline values: CDR1 MDHEN, CDR2 SYDVKM. J lost 0 bases, V lost 5 bases, and 4 bases had no gene match. CDR3 in amino acids: CASSPGTSDSYEQYF. The DNA of the CDR3 is TGTGCCAGCAGTCCAGGGACTAGCGACTCCTACGAGCAGTACTTC.

This rearrangement joins TRBV6-2 or TRBV6-3 to TRBJ1-5, with no clear D. The CDR3 length is 15 residues. Germline CDR1 and CDR2: MNHEY and SVGEGT. Trimming took 2 bases from V and 0 from J, leaving 8 bases between them. DNA for the CDR3: TGTGCCAGCAGTTACAACGCTATTAGCAATCAGCCCCAGCATTTT. The encoded protein is CASSYNAISNQPQHF.

V gene TRBV28 combines with J gene TRBJ1-5, with D possibly being TRBD1 (6 bases). Trimming removed 7 bases from V and 5 bases from J, with 18 bases in between. This CDR3 has 15 residues. Looked up from germline, CDR1 is MDHEN and CDR2 is SYDVKM. The CDR3 DNA is TGTGCCAGCACTCTTGGGGGCAGGGCTGATCAGCCCCAGCATTTT. Translating it yields CASTLGGRADQPQHF.

The CDR3 region is CASSPITGQSYEQYF. As DNA, the CDR3 is TGTGCCAGCTCACCAATCACGGGACAGTCCTACGAGCAGTACTTC. The chain couples TRBV18 to TRBJ2-7; TRBD1 agrees at 7 bases. Per the germline V gene, CDR1 is KGHSH and CDR2 is LQKENI. The CDR3 runs to 15 residues. Losses at the gene ends were 2 bases for V and 1 base for J; bases not matched to a gene: 5.

The chain is built from TRBV28 and TRBJ2-1, with TRBD2 matching over 8 bases. The J segment lost 2 bases and the V segment lost 4 bases, leaving 4 bases of the junction unmatched. The CDR3 sequence is 15 residues long. Per germline, CDR1 MDHEN and CDR2 SYDVKM. CDR3 amino acids: CASSSFGRAYNEQFF. The CDR3 DNA reads TGTGCCAGCAGTTCATTCGGGAGGGCCTACAATGAGCAGTTCTTC.

CDR3 amino acids: CASSLRGQDNYGYTF. The CDR3 nucleotides read TGCGCCAGCAGCTTGCGCGGGCAGGACAACTATGGCTACACCTTC. V and J are TRBV5-1 and TRBJ1-2; no definite D call. The CDR3 covers 15 residues. V lost 1 base to trimming and J lost 2 bases, with 12 bases between them. The germline CDR1 and CDR2 sequences are SGHRS and YFSETQ.

The chain couples TRBV6-6 to TRBJ2-7; D call uncertain. V was clipped by 5 bases and J by 4 bases, with 15 bases between them. This CDR3 has 14 residues. Germline CDR1 reads MNHNY; CDR2 reads SVGAGI (reference sequence). CDR3 bases: TGTGCCAGCAGTCCTCCCCAGTTAACATACGAGCAGTACTTC. Translated, it gives CASSPPQLTYEQYF.

This clone was counted once. The genes are TRBV18 and TRBJ1-3; D is unresolved. The CDR3 runs 14 residues. Trimming cost V 3 bases and J 0 bases, with 6 bases left between them. CDR1 KGHSH and CDR2 LQKENI come from the germline V gene. The CDR3 sequence: CASSPRASGNTIYF. The DNA for the CDR3 is TGTGCCAGCTCACCTAGAGCCTCTGGAAACACCATATATTTT.

The chain uses TRBV28 and TRBJ1-2; 7 positions match TRBD1. Germline loops: CDR1 MDHEN, CDR2 SYDVKM. Losses at the gene ends were 6 bases for V and 7 bases for J; bases not matched to a gene: 5. CDR3 length: 12 residues. The CDR3 here is CASRTRQGGYTF. In nucleotides, the CDR3 is TGTGCCAGCAGGACCCGACAGGGTGGCTACACCTTC.

The chain is built from TRBV5-1 and TRBJ1-5, with a tentative D call TRBD1 (5 bases). This CDR3 region has 13 residues. Germline CDR1 reads SGHRS; CDR2 reads YFSETQ. Trimming left V 7 bases short and J 5 bases short, with 13 bases between. DNA for the CDR3: TGCGCCAGCTCTCAGGGTTTGGATCAGCCCCAGCATTTT. It is translated as CASSQGLDQPQHF.

The rearrangement links TRBV10-2 to TRBJ2-2, with D maybe TRBD2 (5 bases). The V gene lost 2 bases and the J gene lost 6 bases, with 16 bases spanning the gap. CDR3 length: 16 amino acids. The germline V gene has CDR1 WSHSY and CDR2 SAAADI. The CDR3 sequence: CASSEPVIASAGELFF. The CDR3, as DNA: TGCGCCAGCAGTGAGCCCGTTATAGCGAGTGCCGGGGAGCTGTTTTTT.

The V and J genes are TRBV6-5 and TRBJ1-1; 11 nucleotides line up with TRBD1. V was pared by 6 bases and J by 5 bases, with 2 bases of the junction left unmatched. CDR3 length equals 13 residues. Germline-derived CDR1 and CDR2 are MNHEY and SVGAGI. CDR3 in DNA: TGTGCCAGCAGCCGGGACAGGGGGACTGAAGCTTTCTTT. Residues: CASSRDRGTEAFF.

J is TRBJ1-1 and V is TRBV5-5; possible D gene TRBD1, 5 bases. The germline V and J ends were trimmed by 3 bases and 2 bases, with 8 bases remaining between them. The CDR3 spans 13 residues. Germline CDR1 and CDR2: SGHKS and YYEKEE (reference sequence). DNA for the CDR3: TGTGCCAGCAGCTGGCAGGGCAACACTGAAGCTTTCTTT. It is translated as CASSWQGNTEAFF.

The J gene is TRBJ2-3, the V gene TRBV10-2; the D gene is possibly TRBD2 (5 bases). With 6 bases removed from V and 4 bases from J, the gap between germline ends came to 8 bases. The CDR3 contains 12 residues. The germline CDR1 and CDR2 sequences are WSHSY and SAAADI. The CDR3 sequence is CASRGSADTQYF. CDR3 DNA: TGCGCCAGCAGGGGTAGCGCAGATACGCAGTATTTT.

This clone has a handful of counts. V is TRBV9 and J is TRBJ1-2; D perhaps matches TRBD1 (5 bases). The V end was cut by 0 bases, the J end by 0 bases, with 6 bases between. Germline-derived CDR1 and CDR2 are SGDLS and YYNGEE. The CDR3 covers 14 residues. The DNA of the CDR3 is TGTGCCAGCAGCGTAGCAGGGACTAACTATGGCTACACCTTC. Translating gives CASSVAGTNYGYTF. The full variable domain, completed using reference TRBV9 and TRBJ1-2, is DSGVTQTPKHLITATGQRVTLRCSPRSGDLSVYWYQQSLDQGLQFLIQYYNGEERAKGNILERFSAQQFPDLHSELNLSSLELGDSALYFCASSVAGTNYGYTFGSGTRLTVV.

The chain couples TRBV15 to TRBJ2-4, with TRBD2 matching over 11 bases. Germline CDR1 is LNHNV and CDR2 is YYDKDF (reference sequence). CDR3 length: 20 residues. The V segment lost 0 bases and the J segment 0 bases; nucleotides outside the gene matches: 10. The CDR3 DNA reads TGTGCCACCAGCAGAGATCGGGGACTAGCGGAAAAACTAGCCAAAAACATTCAGTACTTC. The encoded protein is CATSRDRGLAEKLAKNIQYF. Variable domain in full (rest from reference TRBV15 and TRBJ2-4): DAMVIQNPRYQVTQFGKPVTLSCSQTLNHNVMYWYQQKSSQAPKLLFHYYDKDFNNEADTPDNFQSRRPNTSFCFLDIRSPGLGDTAMYLCATSRDRGLAEKLAKNIQYFGAGTRLSVL.

J is TRBJ2-3 and V is TRBV7-3, with D maybe TRBD1 (7 bases). The CDR3 consists of 14 residues. CDR1 is SGHTA and CDR2 is FQGTGA in the germline V gene. Trimming removed 5 bases from V and 1 base from J, with 10 bases in between. CDR3 coding DNA: TGTGCCAGCAGCGTCAGGGGGGGCACAGATACGCAGTATTTT. Translated, it gives CASSVRGGTDTQYF.

The chain recombines TRBV6-5 with TRBJ2-5, with TRBD2 identical over 9 bases. With V trimmed by 4 bases and J by 2 bases, 8 bases remained unmatched. CDR3 length: 16 amino acids. In germline, CDR1 is MNHEY, CDR2 SVGAGI. CDR3 nucleotide sequence: TGTGCCAGCAGTTTAGCGGGAGCAAACTATCAAGAGACCCAGTACTTC. Protein sequence: CASSLAGANYQETQYF.

The V call is TRBV12-3 or TRBV12-4, the J call TRBJ2-1; D call uncertain. The CDR3 has 12 amino acids. Trimming stripped 6 bases from V and 3 bases from J, with 6 bases between. The CDR3 region has the DNA TGTGCCAGCAGCCTCAGCTACAATGAGCAGTTCTTC. Protein: CASSLSYNEQFF.

Only one count was recorded for this clone. The gene calls are TRBV5-4 and TRBJ2-7, with D tentatively TRBD1 (5 bases). Looked up from germline, CDR1 is SGHNT and CDR2 is YYREEE (reference sequence). The CDR3 is 12 amino acids. The V gene lost 0 bases and the J gene lost 6 bases, with 7 bases spanning the gap. In DNA form, the CDR3 reads TGTGCCAGCAGCTTGGGAAGGGGCGAGCAGTACTTC. Translation: CASSLGRGEQYF.

The chain combines TRBV6-2 or TRBV6-3 with TRBJ1-2; perhaps TRBD1 as D (5 bases). The CDR3 runs 13 residues. In germline, CDR1 is MNHEY, CDR2 SVGEGT. The V and J ends lost 5 bases and 8 bases respectively, with 15 bases between them. CDR3 nucleotides: TGTGCCAGCAGTACTATAGGGGTTCGAGGCTACACCTTC. It encodes CASSTIGVRGYTF.

The chain carries TRBV30 and TRBJ1-5; no definite D call. The V gene lost 1 base and the J gene lost 8 bases, with 12 bases spanning the gap. The germline CDR1 and CDR2 sequences are GTSNPN and SVGIG (reference sequence). CDR3 length: 13 amino acids. CDR3 sequence: CAWSANSIKPQHF. The CDR3 DNA reads TGTGCCTGGAGTGCAAATAGTATCAAGCCCCAGCATTTT.

V usage is TRBV7-2 and J usage is TRBJ1-5, with D possibly matching TRBD1 (5 bases). Germline V gives CDR1 SGHTA, CDR2 FQGNSA. The CDR3 spans 13 residues. Trimming shortened V by 5 bases and J by 4 bases, and 9 bases separated the two germline ends. The CDR3 loop is CASSQSGNQPQHF. The CDR3 DNA reads as TGTGCCAGCAGCCAATCAGGGAATCAGCCCCAGCATTTT.

This clone was recorded a few times. The CDR3 nucleotides read TGTGCCAAAACCCCGGACAGGAGCAATCAGCCCCAGCATTTT. It specifies CAKTPDRSNQPQHF. The V call is TRBV6-4, the J call TRBJ1-5, with 7 bases matching TRBD1. Germline V gene lookup returns CDR1 MRHNA and CDR2 SNTAGT. The CDR3 totals 14 residues. V trimming: 10 bases; J trimming: 1 base; junction bases outside the gene matches: 7.

For the CDR3, the DNA is TGTGCCAGTTCCGGGGGGGGTTTCGACACAGATACGCAGTATTTT. Protein sequence: CASSGGGFDTDTQYF. The V gene is TRBV19, the J gene TRBJ2-3; 8 bases align to TRBD2. CDR3 size: 15 residues. J was trimmed by 2 bases and V by 8 bases; bases with no gene match: 9. Germline CDR1 LNHDA, CDR2 SQIVND (reference sequence).

The chain links TRBV28 to TRBJ1-2; 12 nucleotides align to TRBD1. The CDR3 sequence is 16 residues long. CDR1 is MDHEN and CDR2 is SYDVKM in the germline V gene. The V segment lost 6 bases and the J segment 8 bases; nucleotides outside the gene matches: 13. CDR3 in amino acids: CASSPPRDRGLRGYTF. The CDR3 bases are TGTGCCAGCAGCCCACCTCGGGACAGGGGGCTTCGGGGCTACACCTTC.